A single TCR beta chain is shown here with its context. V lost 2 bases and J lost 4, with 12 bases in between. CDR3 length: 14 amino acids. Germline V lookup: CDR1 MDHEN, CDR2 SYDVKM. The data belong to a study of blood T cell repertoires in COVID-19. Profiling relied on immunoSEQ multiplex PCR, and the TCRdb table lists in-frame clones only, not all of them. The sample includes 100,000 to 120,000 clones, around 76% of them seen just once. The J gene is TRBJ2-7, the V gene TRBV28; maybe TRBD2 (7 bases). The TCR originated in a woman aged 70-85 years with acute or convalescent COVID-19. Sequencing input: peripheral blood. The CDR3 DNA follows: TGTGCCAGCAGTTTAGGGGGGGGGCTGTACGAGCAGTACTTC. Translated, it gives CASSLGGGLYEQYF. Using reference TRBV28 and TRBJ2-7 for the parts outside the CDR3, the full variable domain is DVKVTQSSRYLVKRTGEKVFLECVQDMDHENMFWYRQDPGLGLRLIYFSYDVKMKEKGDIPEGYSVSREKKERFSLILESASTNQTSMYLCASSLGGGLYEQYFGPGTRLTVT.